Listed below are T cell receptor beta chains from one sample, sequenced in a study of PD-1 blockade in classical Hodgkin lymphoma. Produced via immunoSEQ multiplex PCR; TCRdb's table is partial and in-frame only. The profile covers 30,000 to 45,000 clones, with about nine tenths appearing a single time and about 10% taken by the ten largest. The sequenced sample was peripheral blood mononuclear cells (PBMCs), obtained at baseline. Receptors were obtained from a human donor with classical Hodgkin lymphoma. The CDR3 runs from the conserved cysteine through the conserved F or W. D genes are given only for firm matches. A clone size is listed for some rows: how often the clone was seen (once, few, many), or a class if it is expanded.

d_call j_call v_call clone_size cdr3_aa cdr3_nt
- TRBJ1-2 TRBV19 - CASSRVGVRGVYGYTF TGTGCCAGTTCGAGGGTGGGAGTTAGGGGCGTCTATGGCTACACCTTC
- TRBJ1-1 TRBV10-3 - CAISLGHLLRTQNTEAFF TGTGCCATCAGTCTGGGACACCTCCTAAGGACTCAGAACACTGAAGCTTTCTTT
- TRBJ1-6 TRBV2 - CASNGMKGYNSPLHF TGTGCCAGCAACGGGATGAAGGGCTATAATTCACCCCTCCACTTT
TRBD2 TRBJ2-2 TRBV7-2 - CASSPARSGGFTGELFF TGTGCCAGCAGCCCCGCCCGATCGGGGGGGTTCACCGGGGAGCTGTTTTTT
TRBD1 TRBJ2-5 TRBV7-9 - CASSRNTGGFETQYF TGTGCCAGCAGCCGCAACACAGGGGGCTTCGAGACCCAGTACTTC
TRBD2 TRBJ2-1 TRBV30 - CAWSAFREDDEQFF TGTGCCTGGAGCGCATTTCGGGAGGACGATGAGCAGTTCTTC
TRBD1 TRBJ1-2 TRBV7-2 - CASSPRGRSGGYTF TGTGCCAGCAGTCCCAGGGGGCGCAGTGGTGGCTACACCTTC
TRBD1 TRBJ1-4 TRBV12-5 once CASGRGDRGANEKLFF TGTGCTAGTGGCCGAGGCGACAGGGGCGCTAATGAAAAACTGTTTTTT
TRBD2 TRBJ2-5 TRBV5-1 - CASRTSGLETQYF TGCGCCAGCAGGACTAGCGGTTTAGAGACCCAGTACTTC
- TRBJ1-4 TRBV4-1 - CASSQGAGRTVGKLFF TGCGCCAGCAGCCAAGGGGCAGGGCGGACGGTGGGAAAACTGTTTTTT
- TRBJ1-2 TRBV29-1 - CSVDSSLYGYTF TGCAGCGTTGATAGCAGCCTCTATGGCTACACCTTC
- TRBJ2-1 TRBV6-5 - CASSFSRWRNEQFF TGTGCCAGCAGTTTCAGTAGGTGGCGAAATGAGCAGTTCTTC
- TRBJ1-2 TRBV5-5 once CASSADLNYGYTF TGTGCCAGCAGCGCGGACTTAAACTATGGCTACACCTTC
- TRBJ1-6 TRBV18 - CASSPQGSDNSPLHF TGTGCCAGCTCACCCCAGGGTTCAGATAATTCACCCCTCCACTTT
- TRBJ2-3 TRBV19 - CASSPGLLDTQYF TGTGCCAGTAGTCCCGGACTTTTAGATACGCAGTATTTT
TRBD2 TRBJ2-1 TRBV6-5 few CASLGREGHNEQFF TGTGCCAGCCTAGGTAGGGAGGGCCATAATGAGCAGTTCTTC
TRBD2 TRBJ2-7 TRBV5-4 - CASSPGLAGDEQYF TGTGCCAGCAGCCCCGGACTAGCGGGAGACGAGCAGTACTTC
- TRBJ1-1 TRBV5-1 few CASSLNGENTEAFF TGCGCCAGCAGCTTGAACGGAGAGAACACTGAAGCTTTCTTT
- TRBJ1-6 TRBV29-1 - CSVGEGGNSPLHF TGCAGCGTCGGGGAGGGTGGTAATTCACCCCTCCACTTT
- TRBJ2-7 TRBV6-1 - CASSQVQGIYEQYF TGTGCCAGCAGTCAAGTCCAGGGGATCTACGAGCAGTACTTC
- TRBJ1-1 TRBV7-2 - CASSQQGGDTEAFF TGTGCCAGCAGCCAACAGGGTGGAGACACTGAAGCTTTCTTT
- TRBJ1-6 TRBV10-3 once CAISRGGIGNSPLHF TGTGCCATCAGCAGAGGGGGAATCGGAAATTCACCCCTCCACTTT
- TRBJ1-5 TRBV30 few CAWSSTHAGAHNQPQHF TGTGCCTGGAGTAGTACCCATGCAGGGGCCCACAATCAGCCCCAGCATTTT
- TRBJ1-5 TRBV6-1 - CASSYNSNQPQHF TGTGCCAGCAGTTATAATAGCAATCAGCCCCAGCATTTT
TRBD1 TRBJ1-5 TRBV6-1 - CASRKGTGGNQPQHF TGTGCCAGCAGAAAAGGGACAGGGGGCAATCAGCCCCAGCATTTT
- TRBJ1-2 TRBV7-9 - CASSLVRVRDYGYTF TGTGCCAGCAGCTTAGTCAGGGTTAGGGACTATGGCTACACCTTC
- TRBJ2-3 TRBV7-9 once CASSPREGASTDTQYF TGTGCCAGCAGCCCCAGGGAGGGGGCTAGCACAGATACGCAGTATTTT
- TRBJ2-5 TRBV9 - CASSRGHLQETQYF TGTGCCAGCAGCAGAGGACACCTCCAAGAGACCCAGTACTTC
- TRBJ1-6 TRBV6-5 - CASRRNRDVNSPLHF TGTGCCAGCAGAAGAAACCGGGACGTTAATTCACCCCTCCACTTT
TRBD2 TRBJ2-7 TRBV6-5 - CASQAGHSSYEQYF TGTGCCAGCCAAGCGGGGCATAGCTCCTACGAGCAGTACTTC
- TRBJ2-3 TRBV29-1 - CSWVKTTDTQYF TGCAGCTGGGTGAAGACCACAGATACGCAGTATTTT
TRBD2 TRBJ2-1 TRBV9 - CASSVVGLAGDEQFF TGTGCCAGCAGCGTAGTCGGGCTAGCGGGAGATGAGCAGTTCTTC
- TRBJ2-3 TRBV29-1 once CSVEVRGWSTDTQYF TGCAGCGTTGAAGTGCGGGGTTGGAGCACAGATACGCAGTATTTT
- TRBJ2-4 TRBV6-5 - CASSTRTAKNIQYF TGTGCCAGCAGTACCCGGACAGCCAAAAACATTCAGTACTTC
TRBD2 TRBJ2-7 TRBV5-8 - CASSLGGSYPYEQYF TGTGCCAGCAGCTTGGGCGGGAGTTATCCCTACGAGCAGTACTTC
TRBD1 TRBJ1-2 TRBV18 - CASSPLGTGGRNYGYTF TGTGCCAGCTCACCATTAGGGACAGGGGGCCGAAACTATGGCTACACCTTC
- TRBJ2-7 TRBV28 once CASSLTGSYEQYF TGTGCCAGCAGTCTCACGGGGTCCTACGAGCAGTACTTC
- TRBJ1-1 TRBV5-6 - CASRFGWNMNTEAFF TGTGCCAGCCGTTTCGGGTGGAACATGAACACTGAAGCTTTCTTT
- TRBJ1-5 TRBV19 - CASSIGPDQPQHF TGTGCCAGTAGTATAGGTCCCGATCAGCCCCAGCATTTT
TRBD1 TRBJ1-2 TRBV4-1 - CASSPQGGGFSGYTF TGCGCCAGCAGCCCCCAGGGGGGGGGCTTCTCTGGCTACACCTTC
TRBD1 TRBJ1-2 TRBV19 - CASSSSGGRVRGNYGYTF TGTGCCAGTAGTTCCTCAGGGGGCAGGGTTCGTGGTAACTATGGCTACACCTTC
- TRBJ2-7 TRBV29-1 - CSVGFGRAYEQYF TGCAGCGTTGGATTTGGTAGGGCCTACGAGCAGTACTTC
- TRBJ2-1 TRBV18 - CASSPRKLASIFYNEQFF TGTGCCAGCTCCCCGAGAAAGCTAGCGAGTATTTTCTACAATGAGCAGTTCTTC
TRBD1 TRBJ2-7 TRBV18 - CASSRGTGPSYEQYF TGTGCCAGCTCACGCGGGACAGGGCCTTCCTACGAGCAGTACTTC
TRBD1 TRBJ1-2 TRBV27 - CASSLAHRLRGRGPYGYTF TGTGCCAGCAGTTTAGCCCACCGGTTGAGGGGGCGAGGCCCCTATGGCTACACCTTC
TRBD2 TRBJ2-2 TRBV30 - CAWNYGWTSGNTGELFF TGTGCCTGGAACTACGGATGGACTAGCGGGAACACCGGGGAGCTGTTTTTT
- TRBJ1-1 TRBV19 - CASSHPRDEAFF TGTGCCAGTAGCCACCCTCGGGATGAAGCTTTCTTT
TRBD1 TRBJ1-4 TRBV28 - CASSLTGDFEKLFF TGTGCCAGCAGTTTGACAGGGGATTTCGAAAAACTGTTTTTT
TRBD2 TRBJ2-2 TRBV9 - CASSVAPGLAGGTGELFF TGTGCCAGCAGCGTAGCCCCCGGACTAGCGGGAGGCACCGGGGAGCTGTTTTTT
TRBD2 TRBJ2-3 TRBV6-5 - CASSLSGTSVDTQYF TGTGCCAGCAGCCTCTCGGGGACTAGCGTTGATACGCAGTATTTT
- TRBJ1-2 TRBV7-2 few CASSLVQGVRGYTF TGTGCCAGCAGCTTAGTACAGGGAGTAAGAGGCTACACCTTC